What follows are 27 T cell receptor beta chains derived from one specimen sequenced in a study of blood T cell repertoires in COVID-19. Using immunoSEQ multiplex PCR, the repertoire was profiled, and TCRdb retains in-frame clones only, with some absent. This sample has a few hundred thousand clones, with around 81% found just once. Sequencing input: peripheral blood. These receptor sequences come from a person aged 70 to 85 with COVID-19, enrolled during active disease.

The gene calls are TRBV5-4 and TRBJ1-4; 8 nucleotides match TRBD1. The CDR3 spans 15 residues. Germline CDR1 reads SGHNT; CDR2 reads YYREEE (reference sequence). The V gene end was trimmed by 2 bases and the J gene end by 4 bases; junction bases not matched to a gene: 4. The CDR3 here is CASSLKQGGNEKLFF. In DNA form, the CDR3 reads TGTGCCAGCAGCTTAAAACAGGGGGGTAATGAAAAACTGTTTTTT. The full variable domain, with the rest looked up from reference TRBV5-4 and TRBJ1-4, is ETGVTQSPTHLIKTRGQQVTLRCSSQSGHNTVSWYQQALGQGPQFIFQYYREEENGRGNFPPRFSGLQFPNYSSELNVNALELDDSALYLCASSLKQGGNEKLFFGSGTQLSVL.

The chain couples TRBV7-9 to TRBJ1-5; D gene unclear. Trimming shortened V by 2 bases and J by 2 bases, and 7 bases separated the two germline ends. Looked up from germline, CDR1 is SEHNR and CDR2 is FQNEAQ (reference sequence). The length of the CDR3 is 14 residues. This CDR3 is CASSLSRGNQPQHF. The CDR3, as DNA: TGTGCCAGCAGCTTAAGCCGGGGCAATCAGCCCCAGCATTTT.

J is TRBJ2-3 and V is TRBV4-1; 7 nucleotides line up with TRBD2. CDR1 and CDR2 (germline): MGHRA, YSYEKL. Germline trimming cut 4 bases from V and 2 bases from J; bases unmatched to any gene: 6. This CDR3 is 15 amino acids long. The CDR3 spells CASSREAGPTDTQYF. In DNA form, the CDR3 reads TGCGCCAGCAGCCGAGAAGCGGGACCCACAGATACGCAGTATTTT.

The rearrangement links TRBV9 to TRBJ1-1; TRBD1 is a possible D gene (6 bases). The germline V and J ends were trimmed by 0 bases and 4 bases, with 7 bases remaining between them. This CDR3 contains 13 residues. Germline CDR1 is SGDLS and CDR2 is YYNGEE. CDR3 coding DNA: TGTGCCAGCAGCGTAGACAGGGCCACTGAAGCTTTCTTT. Its translation is CASSVDRATEAFF.

The CDR3 region is CASSFKGTGGYTGELFF. The DNA for the CDR3 is TGTGCCAGCAGCTTTAAGGGGACAGGGGGCTACACCGGGGAGCTGTTTTTT. The rearrangement joins TRBV7-9 to TRBJ2-2; 12 bases match TRBD1. J lost 3 bases, V lost 3 bases, and 5 bases had no gene match. Germline V gene sequence: CDR1 SEHNR, CDR2 FQNEAQ (reference sequence). The length of the CDR3 is 17 residues. Based on the CDR3 plus reference TRBV7-9 and TRBJ2-2, the full variable domain is DTGVSQNPRHKITKRGQNVTFRCDPISEHNRLYWYRQTLGQGPEFLTYFQNEAQLEKSRLLSDRFSAERPKGSFSTLEIQRTEQGDSAMYLCASSFKGTGGYTGELFFGEGSRLTVL.

The V call is TRBV6-6, the J call TRBJ1-2; 8 bases are shared with TRBD1. CDR1 is MNHNY, CDR2 SVGAGI, per germline (reference sequence). After removal of 6 bases from V and 0 bases from J, the junction contained 9 bases not matched to a gene. This CDR3 is 16 amino acids long. The CDR3, as DNA: TGTGCCAGCAGAACCGGGACAGGCCGCCCTAACTATGGCTACACCTTC. It is translated as CASRTGTGRPNYGYTF.

This clone was counted between two and nine times. This chain uses TRBV18 with TRBJ2-1, with D unclear. Germline CDR1 KGHSH, CDR2 LQKENI. The CDR3 extends over 12 amino acids. V was cut by 3 bases and J by 11 bases, with 11 bases left in between. The CDR3 reads CASSPPDLKQFF. The CDR3 DNA reads TGTGCCAGCTCACCCCCAGACTTAAAGCAGTTCTTC.

V usage is TRBV7-2 and J usage is TRBJ2-1, with 8 nucleotides matching TRBD2. The CDR3 is made up of 18 amino acids. V shed 2 bases and J 3 bases; nucleotides not matched to a gene: 12. Per the germline V gene, CDR1 is SGHTA and CDR2 is FQGNSA. In nucleotides, the CDR3 is TGTGCCAGCAGCTTAACAGCGGGAGCTTACACAATCTACAATGAGCAGTTCTTC. Its translation is CASSLTAGAYTIYNEQFF.

The chain carries TRBV29-1 and TRBJ2-7; 8 bases agree with TRBD1. This CDR3 is built from 14 residues. Germline CDR1 is SQVTM and CDR2 is ANQGSEA. V was clipped by 6 bases and J by 1 base; unmatched bases: 8. The CDR3 region has the DNA TGCAGCGTCTTCCAGACAGGGGAATCCTACGAGCAGTACTTC. Residues: CSVFQTGESYEQYF.

In DNA, the CDR3 is TGTGCCAGCGCCTCCGGGACAGGGGGCACTCAGCCCCAGCATTTT. Protein sequence: CASASGTGGTQPQHF. The chain is built from TRBV5-6 and TRBJ1-5; TRBD1 matches at 12 bases. The germline V gene has CDR1 SGHDT and CDR2 YYEEEE. Trimming at V came to 7 bases and at J to 6 bases, leaving 8 bases not matched to a gene. This CDR3 has 15 residues.

This rearrangement joins TRBV28 to TRBJ2-7; 7 bases line up with TRBD2. The CDR3 has 15 amino acids. V lost 5 bases to trimming and J lost 9 bases; unmatched junction nucleotides: 16. Germline V gene lookup returns CDR1 MDHEN and CDR2 SYDVKM. CDR3 amino acids: CASSSGDGPLRGQYF. In nucleotides, the CDR3 is TGTGCCAGCAGTAGCGGGGACGGGCCCCTACGTGGGCAGTACTTC.

The chain joins TRBV19 to TRBJ1-6; tentative D call: TRBD1 (5 bases). Per the germline V gene, CDR1 is LNHDA and CDR2 is SQIVND (reference sequence). The V end was cut by 3 bases, the J end by 7 bases, with 7 bases between. This CDR3 contains 13 residues. CDR3 nucleotides: TGTGCCAGTAGTATCCCAGGGAATTCACCCCTCCACTTT. Its translation is CASSIPGNSPLHF.

The chain uses TRBV10-3 and TRBJ2-2, with 10 bases matching TRBD1. The ends lost 2 bases at V and 6 bases at J; junction bases unmatched: 6. Germline CDR1 reads ENHRY; CDR2 reads SYGVKD. The CDR3 runs 16 residues. For the CDR3, the DNA is TGTGCCATCAGTGAGAGCCGGGACAGGGGTGCCGGGGAGCTGTTTTTT. Amino acids: CAISESRDRGAGELFF.

V and J are TRBV6-5 and TRBJ2-4; D possibly corresponds to TRBD1 (6 bases). There are 12 residues in the CDR3. Trimming removed 8 bases at V and 8 bases at J, with 13 bases between. Germline V gene sequence: CDR1 MNHEY, CDR2 SVGAGI. CDR3 sequence reads: CASDNRVDIQYF. CDR3 DNA: TGTGCCAGCGACAACAGGGTTGACATTCAGTACTTC.

The genes are TRBV28 and TRBJ2-3; perhaps TRBD2 as D (6 bases). Germline-derived CDR1 and CDR2 are MDHEN and SYDVKM. The CDR3 sequence is 11 residues long. Trimming took 6 bases from V and 5 from J, leaving 6 bases between them. Here the CDR3 DNA reads TGTGCCAGCAGGGGAGGAGATACGCAGTATTTT. Translation gives CASRGGDTQYF.

The chain carries TRBV7-2 and TRBJ1-1; TRBD1 might be the D (6 bases). Looked up from germline, CDR1 is SGHTA and CDR2 is FQGNSA. The CDR3 runs 14 residues. V was clipped by 5 bases and J by 4 bases, with 14 bases between them. The CDR3 nucleotides read TGTGCCAGCAGCATACGACAGGATATCACTGAAGCTTTCTTT. Its translation: CASSIRQDITEAFF.

In its sample, this clone was seen a few times. V is TRBV6-5 and J is TRBJ1-5; 8 nucleotides line up with TRBD1. The V gene end was trimmed by 11 bases and the J gene end by 3 bases; junction bases not matched to a gene: 3. The germline CDR1 and CDR2 sequences are MNHEY and SVGAGI. This CDR3 contains 12 residues. CDR3 coding DNA: TGTGCCGTCAGGGGGCCCAATCAGCCCCAGCATTTT. Residues: CAVRGPNQPQHF.

The V gene is TRBV3-1 (or the pseudogene TRBV3-2), the J gene TRBJ1-4, with 11 bases aligning to TRBD1. Germline assignment: CDR1 LGHDT and CDR2 YNNKEL (reference sequence). Germline trimming cut 4 bases from V and 8 bases from J; bases unmatched to any gene: 9. The CDR3 has 16 residues. DNA for the CDR3: TGTGCCAGCAGCCCGGACAGGGGGCGAGGGGTGGAAAAACTGTTTTTT. As protein: CASSPDRGRGVEKLFF.

CDR3 DNA sequence: TGCGCCAGCAGCATCCCGGGACAGGGGGTCGACGAGCAGTACTTC. Its protein is CASSIPGQGVDEQYF. This chain joins TRBV5-1 and TRBJ2-7, with 11 bases matching TRBD1. CDR1 is SGHRS and CDR2 is YFSETQ in the germline V gene. V gave up 4 bases and J gave up 5 bases; unmatched junction bases: 8. This CDR3 contains 15 residues.

CDR3 sequence reads: CASSLIGGNTEAFF. Written as DNA, the CDR3 is TGTGCCAGCAGCTTAATAGGGGGGAACACTGAAGCTTTCTTT. The gene calls are TRBV7-2 and TRBJ1-1; D perhaps matches TRBD1 (6 bases). The CDR3 has 14 residues. V lost 2 bases and J 1 base, leaving 8 bases between the germline ends. Germline assignment: CDR1 SGHTA and CDR2 FQGNSA.

The J gene is TRBJ1-5, the V gene TRBV6-2 or TRBV6-3; no reliable D call. Trimming shortened V by 2 bases and J by 1 base, and 9 bases separated the two germline ends. Germline V gene data show CDR1 as MNHEY and CDR2 as SVGEGT. The CDR3 extends over 15 amino acids. CDR3 nucleotides: TGTGCCAGCAGTTACATCGGGGTAAGCAATCAGCCCCAGCATTTT. It yields the protein CASSYIGVSNQPQHF.

The chain links TRBV7-2 to TRBJ2-1; D may be TRBD1 (6 bases). Trimming shortened V by 1 base and J by 6 bases, and 13 bases separated the two germline ends. The V gene's germline CDR1 is SGHTA and CDR2 FQGNSA. The length of the CDR3 is 15 residues. The CDR3 region has the DNA TGTGCCAGCAGCTTAGATCCAGGGGCCGTCAATGAGCAGTTCTTC. This codes for CASSLDPGAVNEQFF.

The chain recombines TRBV7-9 with TRBJ2-1; D is possibly TRBD1 (6 bases). V lost 0 bases and J 0 bases, leaving 9 bases between the germline ends. The germline V gene encodes CDR1 SEHNR and CDR2 FQNEAQ (reference sequence). The CDR3 sequence is 16 residues long. CDR3: CASSLARGSSYNEQFF. CDR3 bases: TGTGCCAGCAGCTTAGCCAGGGGAAGCTCCTACAATGAGCAGTTCTTC.

The chain recombines TRBV5-8 with TRBJ2-5; TRBD2 matches at 7 bases. CDR1 and CDR2 (germline): SGHTS, YDEGEE. V shed 0 bases, J shed 3 bases, and the junction held 8 bases outside the gene matches. CDR3 length equals 16 residues. Written as DNA, the CDR3 is TGTGCCAGCAGCTTGGCGGGCGGGGGACGGGAAGAGACCCAGTACTTC. Amino acid sequence: CASSLAGGGREETQYF.

The genes are TRBV2 and TRBJ2-7, with D perhaps TRBD2 (6 bases). V gave up 5 bases and J gave up 6 bases, with 11 bases separating them. Germline assignment: CDR1 SNHLY and CDR2 FYNNEI. This CDR3 spans 12 amino acids. CDR3 DNA sequence: TGTGCCAGCAGTCGGGGGAGGTTCGAGCAGTACTTC. Translating it yields CASSRGRFEQYF.

The chain carries TRBV29-1 and TRBJ2-3; 8 bases fit TRBD1. V gave up 5 bases and J gave up 1 base; unmatched junction bases: 2. Germline V gives CDR1 SQVTM, CDR2 ANQGSEA. The CDR3 is made up of 13 amino acids. CDR3 amino acids: CSVMTGGTDTQYF. The CDR3 DNA follows: TGCAGCGTTATGACAGGGGGCACAGATACGCAGTATTTT.

This clone showed up just once. This sequence joins TRBV5-1 and TRBJ2-3; TRBD2 matches 11 bases. The CDR3 is 20 residues long. The germline V gene has CDR1 SGHRS and CDR2 YFSETQ. J gave up 0 bases and V 1 base, and 13 bases lay outside the gene matches. CDR3 sequence: CASSLRTGTSGSPSTDTQYF. The CDR3, as DNA: TGCGCCAGCAGCTTGAGGACTGGGACTAGCGGAAGCCCTAGCACAGATACGCAGTATTTT. Filled out from reference TRBV5-1 and TRBJ2-3, the complete variable domain reads KAGVTQTPRYLIKTRGQQVTLSCSPISGHRSVSWYQQTPGQGLQFLFEYFSETQRNKGNFPGRFSGRQFSNSRSEMNVSTLELGDSALYLCASSLRTGTSGSPSTDTQYFGPGTRLTVL.